This T cell receptor beta chain is from a study of blood T cell repertoires in COVID-19. Study at large: There were acute and convalescent COVID-19 samples, and they came from the United States, Italy and Spain.

In the authors' methods: The assay estimated nucleated cells by amplifying reference gene primers. The method was immunoSEQ multiplex PCR; TCRdb's version includes in-frame clones alone and lacks a portion of them. From that table come the V and J calls and clone size; the DNA was used to work out D and trimming. This table has approximately 63,000 clones, about nine tenths appearing once. The CDR3 is made up of 14 amino acids. Per the germline V gene, CDR1 is LGHDT and CDR2 is YNNKEL (reference sequence). Trimming took 4 bases from V and 6 from J; bases not matched to a gene: 6. V is TRBV3-1 (or the pseudogene TRBV3-2) and J is TRBJ2-1, with 7 bases that match TRBD2. The sequence derives from a woman of 80 years or more with acute or convalescent COVID-19. Source material: peripheral blood. CDR3 nucleotides: TGTGCCAGCAGCCCCGCCTCGGGGGGCAATGAGCAGTTCTTC. It yields the protein CASSPASGGNEQFF.